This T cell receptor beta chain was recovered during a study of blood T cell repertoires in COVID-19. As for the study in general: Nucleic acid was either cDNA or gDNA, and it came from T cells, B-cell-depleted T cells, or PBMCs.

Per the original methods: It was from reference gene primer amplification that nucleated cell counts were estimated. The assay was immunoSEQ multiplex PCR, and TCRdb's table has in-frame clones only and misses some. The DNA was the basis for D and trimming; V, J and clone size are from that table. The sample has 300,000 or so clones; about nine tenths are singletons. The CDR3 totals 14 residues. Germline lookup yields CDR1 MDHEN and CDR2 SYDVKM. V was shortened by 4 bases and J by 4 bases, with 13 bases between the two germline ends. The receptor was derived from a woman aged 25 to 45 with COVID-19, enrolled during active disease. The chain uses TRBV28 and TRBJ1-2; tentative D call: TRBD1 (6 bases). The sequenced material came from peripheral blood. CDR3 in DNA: TGTGCCAGCAGTTCTAACAGGGTTGGCTATGGCTACACCTTC. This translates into CASSSNRVGYGYTF.